The entry that follows covers one T cell receptor beta chain sequence. The antigen this receptor binds is unknown. The sample holds no much larger clone one base away, and base qualities are not on file. TCR beta VDJ combination and CDR3 sequence profiling used genomic DNA as the template. TCR repertoire sequencing was run on an Illumina HiSeq 2000. The paper's data handling went like this. Repertoires were assessed using TRBV/TRBJ rearrangement plots, CDR3 size and DJ length profiles, and Simpson's diversity index. Whichever DNA sequence was most abundant in the deep sequencing data was defined as the immunodominant clone. CDR3 amino acid sequences were checked for sharing between subjects and were compared against published repertoires and the VDJdb database. TCRdb reworked the public reads: Q25 trimming with fastp, MiXCR clone assembly, productive beta chains retained. CDR3 protein duplicates are merged, each entry listing the most common genes and DNA. TCRdb, rather than the study authors, made the V and J calls. This sample gives about half a million distinct CDR3 sequences in total; about a third of them show up just once. The biggest ten clones account for under 0.95% of the sample.

Flow cytometry had shown CD8+CD57+ cell expansion in the patients selected for sequencing. All patients had severe acquired aplastic anemia diagnosed by International Study of Aplastic Anemia and Agranulocytosis and Camitta criteria. No patient had received any therapy when blood was sampled. TCR repertoires of sorted CD4+ and CD8+ blood T cells from severe aplastic anemia patients and healthy subjects were deep-sequenced in the study. In the USA, patient enrollment took place under clinicaltrials.gov protocols 00001620, 01623167, 00001397, 00071045, 00081523 and 00961064. Ficoll-Paque density gradient centrifugation was used to isolate peripheral blood mononuclear cells. CD4+ and CD8+ T cells were sorted by FACS or magnetic beads before DNA extraction. CDR1 and CDR2 (SEHNR, FQNEAQ) derive from the germline V gene (reference sequence). Trimmed from V: 3 bases; trimmed from J: 7 bases; junction bases lacking a gene match: 6. From the cysteine up to the phenylalanine, the CDR3 has a length of 15 residues. The retained sequence is limited to the CDR3, 45 bases, with the frame set at the first base.

This record comes from a study of CD8+CD57+ T cells in acquired aplastic anemia (dated by TCRdb to between 2017 and 2018). Regarding the complete study: Extracted DNA from sorted CD4+ and CD8+ cells averaged 3.2 ug, ranging from roughly 0.17 to 27.4 ug. A CD8+CD57+ expansion meant a frequency higher than the mean frequency seen in healthy subjects.

Findings and caveats that apply to the study as a whole: CD8+ Simpson's diversity did not differ significantly between patients and healthy controls (P=0.060). Although 25 to 30 CD8+ CDR3 sequences were shared by patients and controls, these sequences appeared highly expressed in patients and within the immunodominant clones of patients.

The TCR sequence derives from a human donor with aplastic anemia. This sequence uses TRBV7-9 and TRBJ1-4; TRBD1 aligns with 9 central bases. Sequencing was carried out using sorted CD4+, CD8+, or CD8+CD57+ T cells (not recorded which) from PBMCs. The CDR3 region has the sequence CASSFDRGSSEKLFF. The bases read TGTGCCAGCAGCTTCGACAGGGGGTCTAGTGAAAAACTGTTTTTT.